These 17 T cell receptor beta chains originate from one sample sequenced in a study of early T cells in non-severe SARS-CoV-2 infection. TCRdb passed the 5' RACE reads through MiXCR, listing each CDR3 protein once. Altogether tens of thousands of distinct CDR3 sequences are present, 20% being singletons, with the ten largest covering 15% to 20%. The sequences come from whole blood, collected at baseline. These receptors came from an adult who was a healthcare worker with PCR-confirmed SARS-CoV-2 infection or an uninfected control (not recorded which).

In this sample, this clonotype turned up a few times. The chain carries TRBV18 and TRBJ1-5, with D unclear. V was cut by 3 bases and J by 4 bases, with 7 bases left in between. Germline values: CDR1 KGHSH, CDR2 LQKENI. This CDR3 is built from 13 residues. The CDR3 region is CASSPQGNQPQHF. Here the CDR3 DNA reads TGTGCCAGCTCACCCCAAGGGAATCAGCCCCAGCATTTT.

The chain has TRBV6-2 or TRBV6-3 and TRBJ2-5; the D gene is possibly TRBD2 (6 bases). V lost 6 bases, J lost 4 bases, and 9 bases lay in between. Looked up from germline, CDR1 is MNHEY and CDR2 is SVGEGT. The CDR3 runs 12 residues. Here the CDR3 reads CASSGSLETQYF. CDR3 coding DNA: TGTGCCAGCAGCGGGAGTCTAGAGACCCAGTACTTC.

This chain joins TRBV30 and TRBJ2-2; D gene uncertain. V was trimmed by 2 bases and J by 13 bases, leaving 11 bases between them. The germline gives CDR1 GTSNPN, CDR2 SVGIG (reference sequence). The CDR3 has 11 residues. The CDR3 loop is CAWSQTEVLFF. The CDR3 region has the DNA TGTGCCTGGAGTCAGACGGAAGTGCTGTTTTTT.

In this sample, this clonotype turned up many times. The V gene is TRBV10-2, the J gene TRBJ2-5; D uncertain. Trimming cost V 3 bases and J 5 bases, with 10 bases left between them. Per germline, CDR1 WSHSY and CDR2 SAAADI. The CDR3 is made up of 13 amino acids. CDR3 residues: CASSDTSRETQYF. CDR3 coding DNA: TGCGCCAGCAGTGATACCTCAAGGGAGACCCAGTACTTC.

The chain joins TRBV29-1 to TRBJ2-7; no clear D. Germline CDR1 is SQVTM and CDR2 is ANQGSEA. The CDR3 consists of 15 residues. V lost 3 bases and J 3 bases, leaving 18 bases between the germline ends. CDR3 in amino acids: CSVEARGSAVYEQYF. CDR3 DNA sequence: TGCAGCGTTGAGGCCCGAGGAAGCGCAGTCTACGAGCAGTACTTC.

This rearrangement joins TRBV3-1 to TRBJ2-7, with no clear D. This CDR3 is built from 11 residues. Germline V gives CDR1 LGHDT, CDR2 YNNKEL (reference sequence). Trimming cost V 4 bases and J 3 bases, with 4 bases left between them. CDR3: CASSLHYEQYF. The CDR3 region has the DNA TGTGCCAGCAGCCTACACTACGAGCAGTACTTC.

This clonotype was seen a few times. The chain couples TRBV5-4 to TRBJ2-2; no reliable D call. Looked up from germline, CDR1 is SGHNT and CDR2 is YYREEE (reference sequence). CDR3 length equals 16 residues. V lost 0 bases and J 1 base, leaving 10 bases between the germline ends. The CDR3 DNA follows: TGTGCCAGCAGCTTGGAGGTCTTGGGGAACACCGGGGAGCTGTTTTTT. Translated: CASSLEVLGNTGELFF. The full variable domain, rest sourced from reference TRBV5-4 and TRBJ2-2, is ETGVTQSPTHLIKTRGQQVTLRCSSQSGHNTVSWYQQALGQGPQFIFQYYREEENGRGNFPPRFSGLQFPNYSSELNVNALELDDSALYLCASSLEVLGNTGELFFGEGSRLTVL.

A remark on this clonotype: Compared with germline, one end of the junction differs, possibly owing to a read error. Here the CDR3 reads CASSVAGGSDTQYF. DNA of the CDR3: TGTGCCAGCAGCGTAGCGGGGGGGTCCGATACGCAGTATTTT. The chain is built from TRBV7-9 and TRBJ2-3, with TRBD2 matching 11 bases. The CDR3 runs to 14 residues. Germline loops: CDR1 SEHNR, CDR2 FQNEAQ (reference sequence).

This clonotype came up a few times. V is TRBV7-9 and J is TRBJ1-2; D is unresolved. This CDR3 comprises 13 residues. Germline V gene lookup returns CDR1 SEHNR and CDR2 FQNEAQ (reference sequence). The ends were cut back, 3 bases at V and 4 bases at J, with 9 bases in the middle. The CDR3 region has the DNA TGTGCCAGCAGCTTCGATCCAGTCTATGGCTACACCTTC. Protein: CASSFDPVYGYTF.

In its sample, this clonotype was seen once. One junction end disagrees with the germline gene, perhaps due to a read error. The V gene is TRBV2, the J gene TRBJ2-3; TRBD2 agrees at 11 bases. CDR3 length equals 17 residues. Germline CDR1 SNHLY, CDR2 FYNNEI. The CDR3 sequence is CTSSRWASGGSTDTQYF. In DNA form, the CDR3 reads TGTACCAGCTCCCGATGGGCTAGCGGGGGGAGCACAGATACGCAGTATTTT.

This clonotype was observed many times. The chain couples TRBV6-6 to TRBJ1-1; possibly TRBD1 for D (5 bases). The CDR3 consists of 14 residues. Germline V gene data show CDR1 as MNHNY and CDR2 as SVGAGI (reference sequence). The ends were cut back, 8 bases at V and 3 bases at J, with 16 bases in the middle. CDR3 DNA sequence: TGTGCCAGCCATAGCTCGGTGGGGGACACTGAAGCTTTCTTT. Its protein is CASHSSVGDTEAFF.

With regard to this clonotype: A read error may produce the germline difference seen at one junction end. The chain couples TRBV2 to TRBJ2-7; D gene uncertain. There are 14 residues in the CDR3. CDR1 SNHLY and CDR2 FYNNEI come from the germline V gene. CDR3 residues: CASSEAGRSSEQYF. In nucleotides, the CDR3 is TGTGCCAGCAGTGAAGCAGGCCGGTCCTCCGAGCAGTACTTC.

The chain is built from TRBV13 and TRBJ1-5; perhaps TRBD1 as D (5 bases). Germline CDR1 and CDR2: PRHDT and FYEKMQ (reference sequence). Trimming removed 5 bases at V and 11 bases at J, with 16 bases between. The CDR3 has 13 residues. Written as DNA, the CDR3 is TGTGCCAGCAGCATTACTAAAGAGGGGACCCAGCATTTT. Encoded protein: CASSITKEGTQHF.

The rearrangement uses TRBV18 and TRBJ2-5; D possibly uses TRBD1 or TRBD2 (6 bases each). V gave up 6 bases and J gave up 6 bases, with 14 bases separating them. Germline CDR1 reads KGHSH; CDR2 reads LQKENI. This CDR3 is built from 13 residues. CDR3 DNA: TGTGCCAGCTCCCCGGAAGGGGGGCAGACCCAGTACTTC. This sequence encodes CASSPEGGQTQYF.

This clonotype was counted only a few times. This rearrangement joins TRBV4-1 to TRBJ2-7; D unresolved. Trimming shortened V by 0 bases and J by 2 bases, and 8 bases separated the two germline ends. The CDR3 has 14 residues. CDR1 and CDR2 from the germline V gene are MGHRA and YSYEKL. CDR3 DNA: TGCGCCAGCAGCCAAGAAAGCGTTACCTACGAGCAGTACTTC. It codes for CASSQESVTYEQYF.

The chain couples TRBV7-2 to TRBJ1-6; D gene unclear. This CDR3 is built from 14 residues. V shed 6 bases and J shed 10 bases, with 16 bases lying between them. Germline values: CDR1 SGHTA, CDR2 FQGNSA. The CDR3 DNA follows: TGTGCCAGCAGTCGAGAAGTCCCGGCGTCACCCCTCCACTTT. It is translated as CASSREVPASPLHF.

The chain links TRBV20-1 to TRBJ2-6; a weak D match, TRBD1 (6 bases). Germline CDR1 and CDR2: DFQATT and SNEGSKA (reference sequence). The CDR3 sequence is 16 residues long. The V gene lost 6 bases and the J gene lost 4 bases, with 19 bases spanning the gap. In DNA form, the CDR3 reads TGCAGTGCCAGGGGAGCAGGGGAGACCGGGGCCAACGTCCTGACTTTC. This encodes CSARGAGETGANVLTF.